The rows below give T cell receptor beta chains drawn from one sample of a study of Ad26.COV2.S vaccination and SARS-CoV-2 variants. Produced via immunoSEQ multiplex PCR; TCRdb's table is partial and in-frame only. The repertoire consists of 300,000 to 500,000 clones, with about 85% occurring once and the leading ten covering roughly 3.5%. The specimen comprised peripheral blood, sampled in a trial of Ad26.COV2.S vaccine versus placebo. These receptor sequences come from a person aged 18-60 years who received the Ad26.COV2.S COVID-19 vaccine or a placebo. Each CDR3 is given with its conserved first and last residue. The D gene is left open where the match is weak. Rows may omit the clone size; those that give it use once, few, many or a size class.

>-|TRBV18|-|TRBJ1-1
TGTGCCAGCTCACCAATTCCCCAGGCCTTGAACACTGAAGCTTTCTTT
CASSPIPQALNTEAFF
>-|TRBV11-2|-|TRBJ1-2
TGTGCCAGCAGCTTAAATCCAGGGCTCTATGGCTACACCTTC
CASSLNPGLYGYTF
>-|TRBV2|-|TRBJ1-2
TGTGCCAGCAGTCCAAGGACAGAGCGCTACACCTTC
CASSPRTERYTF
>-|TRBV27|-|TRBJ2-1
TGTGCCAGCAGGGCACAGGGCTATGAGCAGTTCTTC
CASRAQGYEQFF
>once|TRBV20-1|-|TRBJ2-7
TGCAGTGCTAGACTGGCCTACGAGCAGTACTTC
CSARLAYEQYF
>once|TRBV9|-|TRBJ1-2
TGTGCCAGCAGCACGGACATCGTCTATGGCTACACCTTC
CASSTDIVYGYTF
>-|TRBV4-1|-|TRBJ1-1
TGCGCCAGCCGCCCCGCGGGTGTGAACACTGAAGCTTTCTTT
CASRPAGVNTEAFF
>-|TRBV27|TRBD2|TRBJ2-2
TGTGCCAGCAGTTTATACGGGGCGGGGGCGAACACCGGGGAGCTGTTTTTT
CASSLYGAGANTGELFF
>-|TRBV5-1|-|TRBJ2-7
TGCGCCAGCAGCTTGGGTGAGGGAACCTACGAGCAGTACTTC
CASSLGEGTYEQYF
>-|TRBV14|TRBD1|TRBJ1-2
TGTGCCAGCAGCCCACAGGGGGCGGGTGGCTACACCTTC
CASSPQGAGGYTF
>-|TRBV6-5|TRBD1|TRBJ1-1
TGTGCCAGCAGACCAGGGACAGGCGCTGAAGCTTTCTTT
CASRPGTGAEAFF
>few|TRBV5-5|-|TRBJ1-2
TGTGCCAGCGATCCCGGGGGTTATAACTATGGCTACACCTTC
CASDPGGYNYGYTF
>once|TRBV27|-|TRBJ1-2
TGTGCCAGCAGTCGCGGAGCTAACTATGGCTACACCTTC
CASSRGANYGYTF
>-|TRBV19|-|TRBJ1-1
TGTGCCAGCACCGGTGGGAACACTGAAGCTTTCTTT
CASTGGNTEAFF
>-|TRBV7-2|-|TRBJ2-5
TGTGCCAGCAGCTTAGCAAACCGGGAGACCCAGTACTTC
CASSLANRETQYF
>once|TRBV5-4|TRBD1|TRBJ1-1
TGTGCCAGCAGCTATGGACAGGAGTACATGAACACTGAAGCTTTCTTT
CASSYGQEYMNTEAFF
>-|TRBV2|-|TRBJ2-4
TGTGCCAGCAGGGGGCCGTCCAAAAACATTCAGTACTTC
CASRGPSKNIQYF
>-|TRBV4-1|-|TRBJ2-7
TGCGCCAGCAGCCAGGGAGACAGGCGGAGCTCCTACGAGCAGTACTTC
CASSQGDRRSSYEQYF
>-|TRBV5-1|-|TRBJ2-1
TGCGCCAGCAGCTTGAACAGCTACAATGAGCAGTTCTTC
CASSLNSYNEQFF
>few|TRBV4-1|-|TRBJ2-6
TGCGCCAGCAGGTCCCCGTGGCGGGGCTCCGGGGCCAACGTCCTGACTTTC
CASRSPWRGSGANVLTF
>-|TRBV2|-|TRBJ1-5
TGTGCCAGCAATATAGAGGAAGGAAGGAATCAGCCCCAGCATTTT
CASNIEEGRNQPQHF
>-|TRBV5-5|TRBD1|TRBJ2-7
TGTGCCAGCAGCTACCGGGACAGGGTGACCTACGAGCAGTACTTC
CASSYRDRVTYEQYF
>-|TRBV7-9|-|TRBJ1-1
TGTGCCAGCAGCTCGCTTAGCGATCGCACTGAAGCTTTCTTT
CASSSLSDRTEAFF
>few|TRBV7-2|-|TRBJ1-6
TGTGCCAGCAGCCCTCTTCCCGGACGTAATTCACCCCTCCACTTT
CASSPLPGRNSPLHF
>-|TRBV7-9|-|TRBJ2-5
TGTGCCAGCAGCTTAAGCCAGACCCAGTACTTC
CASSLSQTQYF
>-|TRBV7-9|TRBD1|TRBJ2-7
TGTGCCAGCAGCATGGGACAGGGCGACTACGAGCAGTACTTC
CASSMGQGDYEQYF
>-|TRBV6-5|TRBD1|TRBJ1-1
TGTGCCAGCATCAACAGGGGCAACACTGAAGCTTTCTTT
CASINRGNTEAFF
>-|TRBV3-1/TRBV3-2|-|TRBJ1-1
TGTGCCAGCAGCCATACCGGGACAACTGAAGCTTTCTTT
CASSHTGTTEAFF
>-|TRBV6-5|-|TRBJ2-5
TGTGCCAGCAGTTACTCCATTGGGGGTCAAGAGACCCAGTACTTC
CASSYSIGGQETQYF
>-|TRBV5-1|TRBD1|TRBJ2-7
TGCGCCAGCAGCTCCGGGACAGGGGGCTCCTACGAGCAGTACTTC
CASSSGTGGSYEQYF
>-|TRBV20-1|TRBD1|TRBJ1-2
TGCAGTGCTAGTAACAGGGGGACCGATGGCTACACCTTC
CSASNRGTDGYTF
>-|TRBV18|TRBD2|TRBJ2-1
TGTGCCAGCTCACCCACTAGCGTCAATGAGCAGTTCTTC
CASSPTSVNEQFF
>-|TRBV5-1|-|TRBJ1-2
TGCGCCAGCAGCCAGGACACGACCAGCTATGGCTACACCTTC
CASSQDTTSYGYTF
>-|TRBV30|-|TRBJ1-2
TGTGCCTGGAGTGTAGGAGAATATGGCTACACCTTC
CAWSVGEYGYTF
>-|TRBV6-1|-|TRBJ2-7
TGTGCCAGCAGTGAATTGGTGGGATCAGCCTACGAGCAGTACTTC
CASSELVGSAYEQYF
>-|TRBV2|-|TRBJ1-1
TGTGCCAGCATGGGGGGGACTGAAGCTTTCTTT
CASMGGTEAFF
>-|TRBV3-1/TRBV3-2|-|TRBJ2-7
TGTGCCAGCAGCCAAGAAGTCTCAGGGGGGAAAAGCTACGAGCAGTACTTC
CASSQEVSGGKSYEQYF
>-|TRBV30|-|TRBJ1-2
TGTGCCTGGAAGACAGAGGCAACCCATGGCTACACCTTC
CAWKTEATHGYTF
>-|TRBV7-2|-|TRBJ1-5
TGTGCCAGCAGCTCGGACAGTCAGGCATCCCAGCCCCAGCATTTT
CASSSDSQASQPQHF
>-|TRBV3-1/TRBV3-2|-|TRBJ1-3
TGTGCCAGCAGCCAGATGAGCTCTGGAAACACCATATATTTT
CASSQMSSGNTIYF
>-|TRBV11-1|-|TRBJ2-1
TGTGCCAGCAGCTCCCCTCTAATGGGCAATGAGCAGTTCTTC
CASSSPLMGNEQFF
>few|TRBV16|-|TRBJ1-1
TGTGCCAGCAGCCAGGGGGGGGGCACTGAAGCTTTCTTT
CASSQGGGTEAFF
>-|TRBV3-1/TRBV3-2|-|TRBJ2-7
TGTGCCAGCAGCCAAGAAATGGGGGTCGCGCTGGCCGAGCAGTACTTC
CASSQEMGVALAEQYF
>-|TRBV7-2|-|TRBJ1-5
TGTGCCAGCAGCCTCGATAGCAATCAGCCCCAGCATTTT
CASSLDSNQPQHF
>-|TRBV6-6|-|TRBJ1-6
TGTGCCAGCAGTTACAGTGGGGAGGGACGAGAATCACCCCTCCACTTT
CASSYSGEGRESPLHF
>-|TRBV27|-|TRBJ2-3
TGTGCCAGCCGGGGCACAGATACGCAGTATTTT
CASRGTDTQYF
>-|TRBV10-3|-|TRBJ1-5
TGTGCCATCAGTGTGGAGGGCAATCAGCCCCAGCATTTT
CAISVEGNQPQHF
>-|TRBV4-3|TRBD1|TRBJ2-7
TGCGCCAGCAGCCAACTGACAGGGGGCAAATCGTACGAGCAGTACTTC
CASSQLTGGKSYEQYF
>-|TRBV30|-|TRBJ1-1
TGTGCCTGGAGGCGTGCGACACTGAACACTGAAGCTTTCTTT
CAWRRATLNTEAFF
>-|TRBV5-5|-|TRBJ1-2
TGTGCCAGCAGCTCTCCCACGGTGGACTATGGCTACACCTTC
CASSSPTVDYGYTF
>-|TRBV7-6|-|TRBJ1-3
TGTGCCAGCAGTGCCCTGTGGGGACCCAAGGGGTATGGAAACACCATATATTTT
CASSALWGPKGYGNTIYF
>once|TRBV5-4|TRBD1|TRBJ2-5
TGTGCCAGCAGCCAGGGACAGGGGGGACTAGAGACCCAGTACTTC
CASSQGQGGLETQYF
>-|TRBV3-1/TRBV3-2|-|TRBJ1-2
TGTGCCAGCAGCCCAAGCGTCAGCTATGGCTACACCTTC
CASSPSVSYGYTF
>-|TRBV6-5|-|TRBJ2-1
TGTGCCAGCAGAACTACCCTTTCTTCCTACAATGAGCAGTTCTTC
CASRTTLSSYNEQFF
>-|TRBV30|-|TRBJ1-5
TGTGCCTGGAGTGGGGAAGGAGGCAATCAGCCCCAGCATTTT
CAWSGEGGNQPQHF